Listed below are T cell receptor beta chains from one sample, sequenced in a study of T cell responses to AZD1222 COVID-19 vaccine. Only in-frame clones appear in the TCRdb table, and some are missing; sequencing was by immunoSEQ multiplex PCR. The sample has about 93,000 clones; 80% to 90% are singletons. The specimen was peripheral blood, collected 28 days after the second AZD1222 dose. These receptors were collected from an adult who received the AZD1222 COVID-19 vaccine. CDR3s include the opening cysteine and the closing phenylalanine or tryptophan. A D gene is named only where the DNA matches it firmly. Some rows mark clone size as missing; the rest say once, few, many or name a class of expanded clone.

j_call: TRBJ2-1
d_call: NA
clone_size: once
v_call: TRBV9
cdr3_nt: TGTGCCAGCAGTCAGGGGCCCGTGACCTACAATGAGCAGTTCTTC
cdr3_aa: CASSQGPVTYNEQFF

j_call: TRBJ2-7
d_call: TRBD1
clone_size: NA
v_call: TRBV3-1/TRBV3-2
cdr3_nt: TGTGCCAGCAGCCAAGATCCGGGACAGGGATTCGGCGAGCAGTACTTC
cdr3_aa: CASSQDPGQGFGEQYF

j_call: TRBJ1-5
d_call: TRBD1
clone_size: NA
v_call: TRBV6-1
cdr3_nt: TGTGCCAGCAGTGAAGCGCAATCCCCCAGGGGGCAGCATTTT
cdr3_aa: CASSEAQSPRGQHF

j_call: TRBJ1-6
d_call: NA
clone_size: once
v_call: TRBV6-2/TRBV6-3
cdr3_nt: TGTGCCAGCAGTTACGACCCACGTCAGGGGTCACCCCTCCACTTT
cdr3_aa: CASSYDPRQGSPLHF

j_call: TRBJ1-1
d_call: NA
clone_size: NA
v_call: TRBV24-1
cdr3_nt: TGTGCCACCAGCCCCAACGGGGCGACGGCTTTCTTT
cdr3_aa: CATSPNGATAFF

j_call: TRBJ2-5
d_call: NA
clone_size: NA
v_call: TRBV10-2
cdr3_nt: TGCGCCAGCAAAGGACGGACCCAAGAGACCCAGTACTTC
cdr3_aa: CASKGRTQETQYF

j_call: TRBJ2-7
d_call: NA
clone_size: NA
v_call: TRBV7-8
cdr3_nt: TGTGCCAGCAGCTCTCAAGGGGCATACACCTACGAGCAGTACTTC
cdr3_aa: CASSSQGAYTYEQYF

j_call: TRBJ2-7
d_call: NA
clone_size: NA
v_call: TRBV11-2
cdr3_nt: TGTGCCAGCAGCTTAGACCGGGACCCGGGCTCCGAGCAGTACTTC
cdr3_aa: CASSLDRDPGSEQYF

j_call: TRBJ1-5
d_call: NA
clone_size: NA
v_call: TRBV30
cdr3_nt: TGTGCCTGGGAGCACGGGGGGGCAAGCAATCAGCCCCAGCATTTT
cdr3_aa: CAWEHGGASNQPQHF

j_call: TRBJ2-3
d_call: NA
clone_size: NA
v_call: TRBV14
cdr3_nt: TGTGCCAGCAGCCAAGAATGGGAAACAGATACGCAGTATTTT
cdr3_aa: CASSQEWETDTQYF

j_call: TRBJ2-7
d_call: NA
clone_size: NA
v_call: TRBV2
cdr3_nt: TGTGCCAGCAGTGAAGACTTTCCCTCCTCCTACGAGCAGTACTTC
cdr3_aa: CASSEDFPSSYEQYF

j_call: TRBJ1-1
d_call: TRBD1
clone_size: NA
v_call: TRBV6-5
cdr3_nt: TGTGCCAGCAGTTACAGACAGGGAGTGAACACTGAAGCTTTCTTT
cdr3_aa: CASSYRQGVNTEAFF

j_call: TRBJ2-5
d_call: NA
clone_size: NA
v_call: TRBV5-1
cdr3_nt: TGCGCCAGCAGCTTGGATCATGAGACCCAGTACTTC
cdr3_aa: CASSLDHETQYF

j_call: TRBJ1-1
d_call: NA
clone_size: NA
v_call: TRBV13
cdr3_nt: TGTGCCAGCAGCTTAGAGGGGTTTAGGGAGACGAACACTGAAGCTTTCTTT
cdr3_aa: CASSLEGFRETNTEAFF

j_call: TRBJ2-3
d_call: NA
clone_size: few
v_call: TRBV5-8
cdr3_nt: TGTGCCAGCAGCTTCCGGGGTAGCAAGGTGATATTGGATACGCAGTATTTT
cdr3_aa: CASSFRGSKVILDTQYF

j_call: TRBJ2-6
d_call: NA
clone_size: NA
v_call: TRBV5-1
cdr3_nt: TGCGCCAGCAGCTTGGACGGTGGAATGTCTCTCGGGGCCAACGTCCTGACTTTC
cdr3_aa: CASSLDGGMSLGANVLTF

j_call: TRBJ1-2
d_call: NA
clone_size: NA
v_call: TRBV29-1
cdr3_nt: TGCAGCGTTGCGGACTTCTTTGGTCCTAATGGGGGCTACACCTTC
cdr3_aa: CSVADFFGPNGGYTF

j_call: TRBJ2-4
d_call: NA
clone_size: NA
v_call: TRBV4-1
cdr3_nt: TGCGCCAGCAGCCAAGACCTGGTATCCAAAAACATTCAGTACTTC
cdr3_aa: CASSQDLVSKNIQYF

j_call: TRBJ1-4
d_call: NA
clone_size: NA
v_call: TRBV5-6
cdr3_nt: TGTGCCAGCACCATTGCCCCAGATGAAAAACTGTTTTTT
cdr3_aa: CASTIAPDEKLFF

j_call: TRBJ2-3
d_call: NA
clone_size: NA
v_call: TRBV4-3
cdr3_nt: TGCGCCAGCAGCCAAGATTGGGCAGCGGCGGATACGCAGTATTTT
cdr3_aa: CASSQDWAAADTQYF

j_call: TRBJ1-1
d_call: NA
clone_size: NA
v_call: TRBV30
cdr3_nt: TGTGCCTGGAGCCGCGGGCCCGGAGGTATGAACACTGAAGCTTTCTTT
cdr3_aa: CAWSRGPGGMNTEAFF

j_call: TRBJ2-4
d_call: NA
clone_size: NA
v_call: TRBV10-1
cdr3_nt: TGCGCCAGCAATCGACGGACCTCCAAAAACATTCAGTACTTC
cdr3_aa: CASNRRTSKNIQYF

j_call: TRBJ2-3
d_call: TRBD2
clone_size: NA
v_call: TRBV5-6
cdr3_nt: TGTGCCAGCAGCTTGGGACTAGCGGTGCTCACAGATACGCAGTATTTT
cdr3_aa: CASSLGLAVLTDTQYF

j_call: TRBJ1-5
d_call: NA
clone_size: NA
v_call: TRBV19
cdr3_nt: TGTGCCAGTAGTATTTGGGACACTCAGCCCCAGCATTTT
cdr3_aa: CASSIWDTQPQHF

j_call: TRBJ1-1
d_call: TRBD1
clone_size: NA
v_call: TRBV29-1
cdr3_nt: TGCAGCGAGGTGGACAGGGGGCGAGGGAACACTGAAGCTTTCTTT
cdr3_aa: CSEVDRGRGNTEAFF

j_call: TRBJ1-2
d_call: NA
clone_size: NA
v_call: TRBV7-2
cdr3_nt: TGTGCCAGCAGCCCCCACCAGGGGTCCTATGGCTACACCTTC
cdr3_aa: CASSPHQGSYGYTF

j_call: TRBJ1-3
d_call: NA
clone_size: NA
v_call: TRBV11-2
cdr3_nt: TGTGCCAGCAGCCCGGGGACATTCGGAAACACCATATATTTT
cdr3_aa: CASSPGTFGNTIYF

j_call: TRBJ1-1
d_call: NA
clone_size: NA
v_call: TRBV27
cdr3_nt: TGTGCCAGCAGTTCGGGATTCGAAGCTTTCTTT
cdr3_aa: CASSSGFEAFF

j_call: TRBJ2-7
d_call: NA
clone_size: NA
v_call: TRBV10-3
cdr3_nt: TGTGCCATCAGCCCGGGGGCGGGCGAGCAGTACTTC
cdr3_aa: CAISPGAGEQYF

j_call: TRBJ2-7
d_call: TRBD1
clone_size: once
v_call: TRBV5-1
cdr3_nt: TGCGCCAGCAGCTTGGTGGGCGGGACAGGTGACTACGAGCAGTACTTC
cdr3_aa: CASSLVGGTGDYEQYF

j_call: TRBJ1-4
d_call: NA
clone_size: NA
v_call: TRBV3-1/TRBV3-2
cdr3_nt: TGTGCCAGCAGCCCGGGAGTTAGGGGACGCGGTGAAAAACTGTTTTTT
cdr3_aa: CASSPGVRGRGEKLFF

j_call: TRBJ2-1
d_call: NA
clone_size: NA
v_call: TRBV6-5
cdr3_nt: TGTGCCAGCAGTAGAACAGGGATTCGGTTCTTC
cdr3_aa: CASSRTGIRFF

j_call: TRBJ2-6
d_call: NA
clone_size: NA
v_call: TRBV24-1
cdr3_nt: TGTGCCCCACAGGAACTCTCTGGGGCCAACGTCCTGACTTTC
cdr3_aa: CAPQELSGANVLTF

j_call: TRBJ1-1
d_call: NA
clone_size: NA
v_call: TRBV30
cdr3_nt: TGTGCCTGGAGTGTTGCCGTGAACACTGAAGCTTTCTTT
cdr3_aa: CAWSVAVNTEAFF

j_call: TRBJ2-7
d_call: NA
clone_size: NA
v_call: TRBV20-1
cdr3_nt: TGCAGTGCTAGTTCTGGGATGTCCTACGAGCAGTACTTC
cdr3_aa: CSASSGMSYEQYF

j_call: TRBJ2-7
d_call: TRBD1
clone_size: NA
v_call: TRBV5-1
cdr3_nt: TGCGCCAGCAGCGCACAGGGGGAGGCCCCGGGGCAGTACTTC
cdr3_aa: CASSAQGEAPGQYF

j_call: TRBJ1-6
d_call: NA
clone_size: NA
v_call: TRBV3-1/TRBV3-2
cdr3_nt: TGTGCCAGCAGCCCTCTAGACAGTTGGGATTCACCCCTCCACTTT
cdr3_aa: CASSPLDSWDSPLHF

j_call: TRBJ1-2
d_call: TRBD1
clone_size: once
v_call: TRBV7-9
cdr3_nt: TGTGCCAGCAGCTTATCGGGAGGACAGGGAGCGGATAGACCATATGGCTACACCTTC
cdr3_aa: CASSLSGGQGADRPYGYTF

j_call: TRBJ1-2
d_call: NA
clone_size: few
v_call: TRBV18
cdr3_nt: TGTGCCAGCTCACCACCGTGGGACCCACCTTGGGGCTATGGCTACACCTTC
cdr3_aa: CASSPPWDPPWGYGYTF

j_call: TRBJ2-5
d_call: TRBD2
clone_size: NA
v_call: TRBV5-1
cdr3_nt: TGCGCCAGCAGCCATTTAACCGGGACTAGCGGGGGTCCGGGGGAGACCCAGTACTTC
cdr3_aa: CASSHLTGTSGGPGETQYF

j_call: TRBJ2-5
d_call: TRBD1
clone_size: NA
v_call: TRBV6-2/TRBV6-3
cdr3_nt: TGTGCCAGCAGTTACTCCGGGACAGGGGGACAAAAGACCCAGTACTTC
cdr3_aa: CASSYSGTGGQKTQYF

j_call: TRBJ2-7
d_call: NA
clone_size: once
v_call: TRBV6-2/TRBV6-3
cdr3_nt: TGTGCCAGCAGTCTAGCCATCCACGAGCAGTACTTC
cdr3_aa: CASSLAIHEQYF

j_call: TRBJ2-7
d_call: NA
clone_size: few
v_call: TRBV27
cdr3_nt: TGTGCCAGCAGTTCAGGCTATTACGAGCAGTACTTC
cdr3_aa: CASSSGYYEQYF

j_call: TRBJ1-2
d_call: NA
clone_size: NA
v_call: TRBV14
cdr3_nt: TGTGCCAGCAGCCAAGACGCGGAGGGCGGCTACACCTTC
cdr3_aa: CASSQDAEGGYTF

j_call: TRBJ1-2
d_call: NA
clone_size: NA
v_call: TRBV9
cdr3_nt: TGTGCCAGCAGCACCGGGAGCTCCTATGGCTACACCTTC
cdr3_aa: CASSTGSSYGYTF

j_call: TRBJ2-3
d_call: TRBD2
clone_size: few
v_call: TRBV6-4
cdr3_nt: TGTGCCAGCAGTAGTACTAGCGGGGGGGCCGCAGATACGCAGTATTTT
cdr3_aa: CASSSTSGGAADTQYF

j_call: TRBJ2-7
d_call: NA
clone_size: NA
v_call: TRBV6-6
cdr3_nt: TGTGCCAGCAGTTACTCGGGACCGCCCGCCAACGAGCAGTACTTC
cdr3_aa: CASSYSGPPANEQYF